This T cell receptor (beta chain) comes out of a study of CD8 T cells in ankylosing spondylitis. Study conclusions and caveats: Blood of patients with ankylosing spondylitis appeared to be characterized by a TCR beta motif of several highly homologous variants. Some motif variants had been reported before (in reactive arthritis synovial fluid and blood).

This clonotype came up a few times. The antigen is undetermined. MiXCR, run by TCRdb on the 5' RACE reads, gives a single entry per CDR3 protein. The table lists approximately 17,000 distinct CDR3 sequences, over 7% of them singletons, with 30% to 45% in the top ten. The receptor's source is a male donor with ankylosing spondylitis or in good health (not recorded which). The sample taken for sequencing was blood.

The CDR3 DNA reads as TGCGGACTAACAGGGATGTACACTGAAGCTTTCTTT. Protein sequence: CGLTGMYTEAFF. This rearrangement joins TRBV20-1 to TRBJ1-1; tentatively, D is TRBD1 (6 bases). CDR3 length equals 12 residues. CDR1 is DFQATT and CDR2 is SNEGSKA in the germline V gene (reference sequence).